The 19 T cell receptor beta chains listed next were all sequenced from one sample in a study of T-cell memory formation after mild COVID-19. TCRdb analysed the 5' RACE reads with MiXCR anew, one entry per CDR3 protein. The sample comprises around 300,000 distinct CDR3 sequences, 8.2% of which are singletons, and approximately 23% rests with the top ten. The source material was PBMCs or a T cell subset sorted from them (not recorded which). These receptors all come from a man between 18 and 29 years old who had mild COVID-19 (a few samples of this study predate the infection). Cell type and time point are not known.

The V gene is TRBV18, the J gene TRBJ2-3, with D perhaps assigned TRBD1 or TRBD2 (6 bases each). The CDR3 is 14 residues long. Between the trimmed V and J ends, which lost 3 bases and 4 bases, there was a span of 11 bases. Germline values: CDR1 KGHSH, CDR2 LQKENI. CDR3: CASSPGGIADTQYF. In DNA form, the CDR3 reads TGTGCCAGCTCACCCGGGGGCATTGCAGATACGCAGTATTTT.

The chain has TRBV25-1 and TRBJ1-3; maybe TRBD1 (5 bases). This CDR3 region has 14 residues. Germline values: CDR1 MGHDK, CDR2 SYGVNS. V lost 6 bases and J lost 4, with 13 bases in between. The CDR3 DNA is TGTGCCAGCAGCGCAGACTGGGGGGGAAACACCATATATTTT. Translated, it gives CASSADWGGNTIYF.

This clonotype came up many times. V is TRBV5-1 and J is TRBJ2-3; D is perhaps TRBD1 (6 bases). V lost 4 bases to trimming and J lost 4 bases, with 13 bases between them. Germline-derived CDR1 and CDR2 are SGHRS and YFSETQ. The CDR3 is 14 amino acids. The chain's CDR3 is CASSLTGFPDTQYF. The CDR3 coding sequence is TGCGCCAGCAGCCTAACAGGGTTTCCAGATACGCAGTATTTT.

This chain uses TRBV6-6 with TRBJ1-1, with D perhaps TRBD1 (6 bases). CDR3 length: 12 residues. Trimming removed 8 bases from V and 10 bases from J, with 17 bases in between. Germline CDR1 MNHNY, CDR2 SVGAGI (reference sequence). The CDR3 DNA reads TGTGCCAGCTCCAGGGACATCGAGGGAGCTTTCTTT. Residues: CASSRDIEGAFF.

V and J are TRBV6-1 and TRBJ1-1; 7 bases fit TRBD1. CDR3 length equals 13 residues. Trimming cost V 3 bases and J 5 bases; bases outside gene matches: 3. Per the germline V gene, CDR1 is MNHNS and CDR2 is SASEGT. The CDR3 nucleotides are TGTGCCAGCAGTGACAGGGGGTTGACTGAAGCTTTCTTT. It encodes CASSDRGLTEAFF.

There are many counts of this clonotype. V and J are TRBV5-6 and TRBJ1-4; 7 bases agree with TRBD1. The CDR3 runs to 15 residues. Germline V CDR1 and CDR2: SGHDT, YYEEEE. Trimming took 4 bases from V and 8 from J; bases not matched to a gene: 11. The CDR3 protein is CASSLRQGPREKLFF. CDR3 nucleotides: TGTGCCAGCAGCCTAAGACAGGGACCAAGAGAAAAACTGTTTTTT.

This clonotype has ten or more counts. J is TRBJ2-3 and V is TRBV12-3 or TRBV12-4, with D perhaps matching TRBD2 (6 bases). This CDR3 has 17 residues. Trimming removed 3 bases at V and 3 bases at J, with 19 bases between. CDR3 DNA sequence: TGTGCCAGCAGTTTGGGAGGATGGGGTTTGAGAACAGATACGCAGTATTTT. It codes for CASSLGGWGLRTDTQYF.

The V call is TRBV20-1, the J call TRBJ2-4; 8 bases agree with TRBD2. V was clipped by 3 bases and J by 1 base; unmatched bases: 5. The CDR3 consists of 15 residues. CDR1 is DFQATT, CDR2 SNEGSKA, per germline (reference sequence). The CDR3 coding sequence is TGCAGTGCTAGTGTCCCGGGGGGGGCCAAAAACATTCAGTACTTC. This translates into CSASVPGGAKNIQYF.

The V gene is TRBV6-5, the J gene TRBJ2-7, with TRBD2 identical over 7 bases. The CDR3 spans 12 residues. Germline assignment: CDR1 MNHEY and CDR2 SVGAGI. Trimming at V came to 4 bases and at J to 5 bases, leaving 2 bases not matched to a gene. The CDR3 loop reads CASSWEGDEQYF. CDR3 DNA: TGTGCCAGCAGTTGGGAGGGCGACGAGCAGTACTTC.

In its sample, this clonotype was seen a few times. This chain joins TRBV5-1 and TRBJ1-2; D is undetermined. Trimming pared 0 bases from V and 5 bases from J, leaving 17 bases between. In germline, CDR1 is SGHRS, CDR2 YFSETQ. The CDR3 length is 16 residues. This CDR3 reads CASSLDLTNIRYGYTF. The CDR3 coding sequence is TGCGCCAGCAGCTTGGACCTGACTAACATTCGGTATGGCTACACCTTC.

This clonotype came up a few times. The chain combines TRBV19 with TRBJ2-3, with 13 bases aligning to TRBD2. The CDR3 is 18 amino acids. Trimming removed 5 bases from V and 1 base from J; junction bases left unmatched: 9. The V gene's germline CDR1 is LNHDA and CDR2 SQIVND (reference sequence). This CDR3 is CASSEGLAGPGGTDTQYF. CDR3 coding DNA: TGTGCCAGTAGTGAGGGACTAGCGGGGCCCGGAGGCACAGATACGCAGTATTTT.

The table lists this clonotype with a few counts. The chain couples TRBV6-5 to TRBJ2-5, with a possible D match to TRBD2 (6 bases). This CDR3 spans 12 amino acids. V was clipped by 6 bases and J by 5 bases, with 10 bases between them. CDR1 and CDR2 from the germline V gene are MNHEY and SVGAGI. In nucleotides, the CDR3 is TGTGCCAGCAGGGACTACACGGAGACCCAGTACTTC. Residues: CASRDYTETQYF.

This clonotype showed up many times. The chain uses TRBV11-2 and TRBJ1-1, with TRBD1 as a possible D gene (5 bases). CDR3 length: 16 amino acids. Germline V gene sequence: CDR1 SGHAT, CDR2 FQNNGV. Trimming shortened V by 1 base and J by 3 bases, and 15 bases separated the two germline ends. The chain's CDR3 is CASSLATGAGHTEAFF. The DNA for the CDR3 is TGTGCCAGCAGCTTAGCCACAGGTGCTGGACACACTGAAGCTTTCTTT. Full variable domain (remainder filled in from reference TRBV11-2 and TRBJ1-1): EAGVAQSPRYKIIEKRQSVAFWCNPISGHATLYWYQQILGQGPKLLIQFQNNGVVDDSQLPKDRFSAERLKGVDSTLKIQPAKLEDSAVYLCASSLATGAGHTEAFFGQGTRLTVV.

The chain employs TRBV2 and TRBJ1-2, with TRBD1 as a possible D gene (6 bases). The germline V gene encodes CDR1 SNHLY and CDR2 FYNNEI. The CDR3 is 14 amino acids. V was pared by 3 bases and J by 4 bases, with 12 bases between. CDR3 DNA sequence: TGTGCCAGCAGTGACAACAGGGCGGCCTATGGCTACACCTTC. This sequence encodes CASSDNRAAYGYTF.

The chain combines TRBV4-3 with TRBJ1-1; 7 bases are shared with TRBD1. The V gene's germline CDR1 is LGHNA and CDR2 YSLEER. V trimming: 1 base; J trimming: 10 bases; junction bases outside the gene matches: 9. The CDR3 spans 14 residues. The CDR3 region is CASSQGTGGDRAFF. Here the CDR3 DNA reads TGCGCCAGCAGCCAAGGGACAGGAGGAGATCGAGCTTTCTTT.

This clonotype was detected many times. The rearrangement links TRBV12-3 or TRBV12-4 to TRBJ2-7, with D unresolved. The V gene lost 3 bases and the J gene lost 6 bases, with 9 bases spanning the gap. This CDR3 contains 12 residues. For the CDR3, the DNA is TGTGCCAGCAGTTTTGTATCTGGCGAGCAGTACTTC. This sequence encodes CASSFVSGEQYF.

There are many counts of this clonotype. Here the CDR3 reads CASSLEAAGVGEQFF. CDR3 DNA sequence: TGCGCCAGCAGCTTGGAAGCAGCGGGGGTGGGTGAGCAGTTCTTC. The V gene is TRBV5-1, the J gene TRBJ2-1, with 8 positions matching TRBD2. J gave up 9 bases and V 0 bases, and 8 bases lay outside the gene matches. CDR1 is SGHRS and CDR2 is YFSETQ in the germline V gene. This CDR3 is built from 15 residues.

This clonotype was detected a few times. The chain is built from TRBV15 and TRBJ2-7; 7 bases line up with TRBD1. V was clipped by 4 bases and J by 3 bases; unmatched bases: 3. The CDR3 spans 13 residues. Germline V gene data show CDR1 as LNHNV and CDR2 as YYDKDF (reference sequence). DNA for the CDR3: TGTGCCACCAGCACCCGACAGGGCTACGAGCAGTACGTC. Encoded protein: CATSTRQGYEQYV.

The rearrangement joins TRBV10-3 to TRBJ1-6; D is unclear. This CDR3 is 14 amino acids long. Germline loops: CDR1 ENHRY, CDR2 SYGVKD. Trimming cost V 0 bases and J 10 bases, with 10 bases left between them. In nucleotides, the CDR3 is TGTGCCATCAGTGAGTCGAACCGTCAGTCACCCCTCCACTTT. As protein: CAISESNRQSPLHF.